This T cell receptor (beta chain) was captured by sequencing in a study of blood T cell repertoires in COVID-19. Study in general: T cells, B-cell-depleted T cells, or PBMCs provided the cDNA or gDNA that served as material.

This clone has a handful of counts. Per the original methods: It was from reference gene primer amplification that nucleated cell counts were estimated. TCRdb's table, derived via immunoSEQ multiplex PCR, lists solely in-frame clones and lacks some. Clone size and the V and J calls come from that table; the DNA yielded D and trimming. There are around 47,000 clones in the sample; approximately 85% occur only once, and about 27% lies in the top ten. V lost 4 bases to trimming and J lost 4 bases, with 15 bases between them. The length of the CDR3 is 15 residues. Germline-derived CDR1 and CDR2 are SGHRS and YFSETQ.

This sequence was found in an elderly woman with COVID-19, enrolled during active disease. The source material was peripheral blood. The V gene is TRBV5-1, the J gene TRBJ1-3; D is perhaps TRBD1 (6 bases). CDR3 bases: TGCGCCAGCAGCATAACAGGGCAGGCAGGAAACACCATATATTTT. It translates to CASSITGQAGNTIYF.